This TCR beta chain emerged from a study of control samples from healthy donors and cancer patients. The trim removed 6 bases at V and 7 bases at J, leaving 14 bases unmatched. The germline CDR1 and CDR2 sequences are SNHLY and FYNNEI. The CDR3 sequence is 17 residues long. Profiled with immunoSEQ multiplex PCR; TCRdb holds only in-frame clones, not every one. The sample lists about 130,000 clones, approximately 90% occurring once. V and J are TRBV2 and TRBJ1-4; 10 nucleotides match TRBD1. The TCR was taken from a man aged 50 or older in good health. Sequencing used blood. The CDR3 protein is CASRGRQGAQFGEKLFF. CDR3 DNA sequence: TGTGCCAGCAGGGGGAGACAGGGGGCGCAGTTTGGTGAAAAACTGTTTTTT.